This is a list of T cell receptor beta chains from one sample in a study of Graves' ophthalmopathy and Graves' hyperthyroidism. In TCRdb, the multiplex PCR reads were re-called with MiXCR into one record per CDR3 protein. The sample holds around 670,000 distinct CDR3 sequences, roughly two fifths seen once. The sequencing input was peripheral blood. The receptors here all came from an adult man with Graves' ophthalmopathy. The conserved cysteine and the conserved F or W are not part of the CDR3 here. The order of the fields is D gene, CDR3 length, V gene, J gene, CDR3 protein. A D gene is named only where the DNA matches it firmly.

D: TRBD1; length: 13; V: TRBV12-3/TRBV12-4; J: TRBJ1-2; CDR3: ASSYSGTGVSGYT
D: -; length: 11; V: TRBV14; J: TRBJ2-7; CDR3: ASSQSRAGEQY
D: -; length: 9; V: TRBV29-1; J: TRBJ2-5; CDR3: SVVVVETQY
D: -; length: 13; V: TRBV7-9; J: TRBJ2-2; CDR3: ASSYQPGNTGELF
D: -; length: 12; V: TRBV7-2; J: TRBJ1-4; CDR3: ASSPEAQNEKLF
D: -; length: 13; V: TRBV11-1; J: TRBJ1-5; CDR3: ASSSGGKGNQPQH
D: -; length: 13; V: TRBV25-1; J: TRBJ2-2; CDR3: ASSQRRGYTGELF
D: -; length: 10; V: TRBV11-2; J: TRBJ1-1; CDR3: ASRGESTEAF
D: -; length: 12; V: TRBV28; J: TRBJ1-5; CDR3: ASSQELIHQPQH
D: -; length: 11; V: TRBV7-2; J: TRBJ2-7; CDR3: ASSPRRSYEQY
D: TRBD2; length: 13; V: TRBV19; J: TRBJ2-7; CDR3: VSTFSSGVPYEQY
D: TRBD2; length: 10; V: TRBV29-1; J: TRBJ2-7; CDR3: SVVCGGLEQY